This entry lists 11 T cell receptor beta chains sequenced from one sample in a study of T cell repertoires in cytomegalovirus infection. TCRdb redid the calling of the reads with MiXCR, one entry per CDR3 protein. Of about a million distinct CDR3 sequences in the sample, approximately 31% were seen once. For these receptors, no antigen is known. The sequences come from cultured CD8+ T cells from PBMCs, collected from culture after CMV antigen stimulation. These receptors all come from a human donor in good health (CMV status not recorded). Some clones in this sample may be carry-over from other donors' samples.

At least ten counts were recorded for this clonotype. The chain combines TRBV7-6 with TRBJ1-1; D is possibly TRBD1 (6 bases). CDR3 length: 15 residues. Germline V lookup: CDR1 SGHVS, CDR2 FNYEAQ. The V end was cut by 2 bases, the J end by 0 bases, with 10 bases between. CDR3 DNA: TGTGCCAGCAGCTTAACGACAGGACTGAACACTGAAGCTTTCTTT. Translation gives CASSLTTGLNTEAFF.

This chain uses TRBV13 with TRBJ2-4; D possibly corresponds to TRBD2 (6 bases). The CDR3 runs to 14 residues. Germline CDR1 reads PRHDT; CDR2 reads FYEKMQ (reference sequence). The V end was cut by 9 bases, the J end by 3 bases, with 15 bases between. The CDR3 nucleotides read TGTGCCAGTCAGGAGGGGCTCGGCAAAAACATTCAGTACTTC. This translates into CASQEGLGKNIQYF.

The chain is built from TRBV6-1 and TRBJ2-2; D remains ambiguous. Per germline, CDR1 MNHNS and CDR2 SASEGT. This CDR3 is 13 amino acids long. Trimming removed 9 bases from V and 3 bases from J, with 11 bases in between. CDR3 bases: TGTGCCAGTCAGTGGGGTTACACCGGGGAGCTGTTTTTT. Translation gives CASQWGYTGELFF.

This sequence joins TRBV7-2 and TRBJ2-3; D may match TRBD1 or TRBD2 (5 bases each). V lost 5 bases and J lost 6, with 21 bases in between. The CDR3 sequence is 16 residues long. Germline lookup yields CDR1 SGHTA and CDR2 FQGNSA. The CDR3 DNA sequence: TGTGCCAGCAGCAAAGGGACCACAATATCCCGTGATACGCAGTATTTT. Its translation is CASSKGTTISRDTQYF.

A note on this clonotype: Germline and junction disagree at one end, which may indicate a read error. The rearrangement links TRBV7-6 to TRBJ2-1, with a possible D match to TRBD2 (6 bases). Germline V lookup: CDR1 SGHVS, CDR2 FNYEAQ. The CDR3 length is 13 residues. In DNA form, the CDR3 reads TGTGTCAGCAGCTTAGCGGCGTTCGGAGAGCAGTTCTTC. Its protein is CVSSLAAFGEQFF.

The rearrangement links TRBV27 to TRBJ1-4; 7 bases match TRBD1. Germline trimming cut 5 bases from V and 6 bases from J; bases unmatched to any gene: 9. Germline CDR1 reads MNHEY; CDR2 reads SMNVEV (reference sequence). There are 15 residues in the CDR3. The CDR3: CASSDVRGADEKLFF. The DNA of the CDR3 is TGTGCCAGCAGTGACGTCAGGGGGGCGGATGAAAAACTGTTTTTT.

This clonotype has only one observation. Its ends do not fully match the called genes, so a read error is possible. The rearrangement links TRBV4-1 to TRBJ2-3, with D perhaps TRBD2 (7 bases). The CDR3 spans 16 residues. CDR1 MGHRA and CDR2 YSYEKL come from the germline V gene. The CDR3 DNA sequence: TGTGCCAGCAGCCAAGGGGAGGGGCGGGGGCGGTATACGCAGTATTTT. This sequence encodes CASSQGEGRGRYTQYF.

This sequence joins TRBV29-1 and TRBJ2-2; the match to TRBD2 covers 12 bases. Germline V lookup: CDR1 SQVTM, CDR2 ANQGSEA. This CDR3 is built from 15 residues. The junction had 4 bases not matched to a gene; V was cut back by 4 bases and J by 4 bases. CDR3 sequence: CSVGLAGATTGELFF. In nucleotides, the CDR3 is TGCAGCGTTGGACTAGCGGGGGCAACCACCGGGGAGCTGTTTTTT.

This clonotype has only a few counts. The chain recombines TRBV14 with TRBJ2-7; 10 bases agree with TRBD1. The CDR3 is 16 residues long. CDR1 and CDR2 from the germline V gene are SGHDN and FVKESK. The V gene end was trimmed by 3 bases and the J gene end by 3 bases; junction bases not matched to a gene: 8. CDR3 DNA: TGTGCCAGCAGCCACCCTGACCGGACAGGGGGCTACGAGCAGTACTTC. Protein product: CASSHPDRTGGYEQYF.

In its sample, this clonotype was seen once. The chain is built from TRBV2 and TRBJ2-1; 9 nucleotides match TRBD1. The CDR3 length is 13 residues. V was clipped by 5 bases and J by 8 bases; unmatched bases: 4. CDR1 is SNHLY, CDR2 FYNNEI, per germline. The CDR3 bases are TGTGCCAGCAGTTGGGACAGGGTCGATGAGCAGTTCTTC. It translates to CASSWDRVDEQFF.

A remark on this clonotype: The junction differs from germline at one of its ends, possibly a read error. The rearrangement uses TRBV7-6 and TRBJ2-1, with 10 bases aligning to TRBD2. Per the germline V gene, CDR1 is SGHVS and CDR2 is FNYEAQ. The CDR3 is 15 residues long. The DNA for the CDR3 is TGTGCTAGCAGCTGGAGCGGGGGGGCAGGGGATGAGCAGTTCTTC. Its protein is CASSWSGGAGDEQFF.